This T cell receptor beta chain was found in a study of cytomegalovirus exposure and HLA in healthy donors. Study-wide background: The approximately 120 validation repertoires and the roughly 670 first-cohort repertoires shared a platform, a later analysis reported.

TCRdb's table, derived via immunoSEQ multiplex PCR, lists solely in-frame clones and lacks some. Of about 250,000 clones listed, less than 90% are singletons. About this clone: Its cognate antigen is unknown.

The donors were members of the roughly 120-subject validation cohort (separate from the approximately 670-subject first cohort). V was clipped by 0 bases and J by 4 bases; unmatched bases: 2. The CDR3 runs to 15 residues. The germline CDR1 and CDR2 sequences are MGHRA and YSYEKL. Study findings and constraints: Cytomegalovirus association was listed for 150 to 200 TCR beta chains. In vitro checks showed that a few CMV-associated chains really do target CMV antigens.

The chain uses TRBV4-1 and TRBJ2-1; 8 nucleotides match TRBD2. The source of this sequence is a man aged 18-30 years in good health and CMV-seropositive. Material for sequencing was PBMCs. DNA of the CDR3: TGCGCCAGCAGCCAAGATGGGACTAGATACAATGAGCAGTTCTTC. This codes for CASSQDGTRYNEQFF.